This record covers a single T cell receptor (beta chain). No antigen is known for it. Per-nucleotide qualities are absent, and no much larger clonotype sits a single base away. The immunoSEQ Assay, a bias-controlled multiplex PCR, was used to amplify TCRbeta CDR3 regions from genomic DNA. On the study's bioinformatics: The number of nucleated cells in each sample was estimated by amplification of reference gene primers within the assay. Sequence reads were collapsed and filtered to measure the absolute abundance of every unique TCRbeta CDR3 rearrangement. For each sample, productive Simpson clonality was calculated as the square root of Simpson's diversity index across productive rearrangements. Not all clones reach the TCRdb copy of this immuneACCESS table, which keeps in-frame sequences only. Checked studies attribute under half of the gap to unresolved V genes and leave the rest unexplained. The D gene and trimming were derived from the DNA, and the V and J assignments and clone size from that table. Across this sample there are roughly 93,000 clones, with 80% to 90% seen only once. The ten biggest clones cover 0.85% to 1.2% of the sample.

From its cysteine to its phenylalanine, the CDR3 spans 14 amino acids. Left in the record is the CDR3 DNA by itself, 42 bases read in frame from the first base. The germline V gene encodes CDR1 LGHDT and CDR2 YNNKEL (reference sequence). For this chain, trimming is 1 base at the V end and 2 bases at the J end, and the number of junction bases without a gene match is 1. These data originate in a study of blood T cell repertoires in COVID-19 (dated by TCRdb to the early 2020s). In the study overall: Samples covering the acute and convalescent phases of COVID-19 were provided by collaborators in the United States, Italy and Spain. The material from the prospective study consisted of cDNA or gDNA derived from T cells, B-cell-depleted T cells, or PBMCs. Subjects who had been exposed to COVID-19, were actively infected with it, or had recovered from it provided the deeply sampled blood TCRbeta repertoires that made up the dataset. The repertoires were released in a freely available public database meant as a resource for research on the immune response to SARS-CoV-2. Samples were obtained from the ongoing ImmuneRACE study (first 160 participants) and from 1,254 subjects provided by 6 global collaborators. The sample metadata nearly always contained a de-identified subject ID, COVID-19 status, age in years and sex. HLA class I and class II types, where available, came from metadata supplied by the sample provider rather than from assay-based typing.

The research as a whole found: The amount of clinical and demographic metadata varied by source and participant and was provided uncurated.

The collaborating institutions used their own protocols to collect whole blood in K2EDTA tubes. Collaborator samples were shipped for TCRbeta analysis as frozen whole blood, isolated PBMCs, or DNA extracted from either sample type. The receptor's source is a human donor in a cohort sampled during active COVID-19. Sequencing was performed on peripheral blood. Recombination connected TRBV3-1 (or the pseudogene TRBV3-2) to TRBJ2-7; 8 bases in the junction line up with TRBD2. The CDR3 sequence is CASSQGTSPYEQYF. The nucleotide sequence is TGTGCCAGCAGCCAAGGGACTAGCCCCTACGAGCAGTACTTC.